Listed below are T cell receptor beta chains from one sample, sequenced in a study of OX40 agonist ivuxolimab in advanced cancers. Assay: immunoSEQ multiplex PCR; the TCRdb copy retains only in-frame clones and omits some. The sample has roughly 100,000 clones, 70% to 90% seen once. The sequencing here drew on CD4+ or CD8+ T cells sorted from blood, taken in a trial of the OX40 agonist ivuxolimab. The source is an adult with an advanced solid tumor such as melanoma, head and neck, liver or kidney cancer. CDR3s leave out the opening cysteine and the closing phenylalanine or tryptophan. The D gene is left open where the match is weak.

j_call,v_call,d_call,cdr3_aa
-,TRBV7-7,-,ASSREGPYEQY
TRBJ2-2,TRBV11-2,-,ASSLDGWSGELF
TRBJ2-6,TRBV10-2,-,ASGTEAAGANVLT
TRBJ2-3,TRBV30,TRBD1,AWAGTGGPN
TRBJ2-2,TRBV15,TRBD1,ATNPGQGNTGELF
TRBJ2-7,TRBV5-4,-,ASSGNRKSYEQY
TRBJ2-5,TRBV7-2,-,ASSKTPFTLETQY
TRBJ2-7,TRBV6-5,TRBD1,ASRGQGHSYEQY
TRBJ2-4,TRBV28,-,ASRRRGAAKNIQY
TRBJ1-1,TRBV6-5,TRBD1,ASIGQGMNTEAF
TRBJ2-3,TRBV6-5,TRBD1,ASSIWTGQY
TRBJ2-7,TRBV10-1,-,ASAEDMDHEQY
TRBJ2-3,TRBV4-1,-,ASSQGVTKLWDTQY
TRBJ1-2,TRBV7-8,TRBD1,ASSPGTGGNYGYT
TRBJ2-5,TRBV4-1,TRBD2,ASSLSGGAVETQY
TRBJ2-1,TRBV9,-,ASSVGFVYEQF
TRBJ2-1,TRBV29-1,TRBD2,SVEIMTSGGARYNEQF
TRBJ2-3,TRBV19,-,ASSRQGGTQY
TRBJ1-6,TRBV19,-,ASSPGVRNSPLH
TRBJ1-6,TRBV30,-,AWSSGSSYNSPLH
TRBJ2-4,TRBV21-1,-,ASSLRGKNIQY
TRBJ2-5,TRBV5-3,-,ARSFQGHGGAKETQY
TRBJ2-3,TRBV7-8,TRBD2,ASSPRLAGGGGTDTQY
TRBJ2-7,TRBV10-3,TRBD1,AISDGTGIEEQY
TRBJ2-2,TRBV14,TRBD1,ASSMGQGSTGELF
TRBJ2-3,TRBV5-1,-,ASSLERPSTDTQY
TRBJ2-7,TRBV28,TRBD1,ASSSGQGGSYEQY
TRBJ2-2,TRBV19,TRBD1,ASSVTGGRTGELF
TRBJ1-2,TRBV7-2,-,ASSLGPLQGGYGYT
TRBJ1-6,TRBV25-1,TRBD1,ASSFGTVNSPLH
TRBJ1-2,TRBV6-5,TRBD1,ATTESTGETYGYT
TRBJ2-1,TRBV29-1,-,SVDSGTYGKDEQF
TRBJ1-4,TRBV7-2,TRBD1,ASSHDGQGNEKLF
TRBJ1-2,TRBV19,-,ASSIEGRTDYGYT
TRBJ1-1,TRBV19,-,ASSISIRTAWGAF
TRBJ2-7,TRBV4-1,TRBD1,ASSQDEDRDSYEQY